Presented here are 32 T cell receptor beta chains from one specimen sequenced in a study of T cells expressing NK-cell markers. TCRdb reprocessed the 5' RACE reads and reports one entry per CDR3 protein, with no DNA. The sample table sets out roughly 350,000 distinct CDR3 sequences. Sequencing was carried out using blood T cells: a sorted CD56 or NKG2C T cell subset, CD4+ or CD8+ T cells, or bulk PBMC T cells (not recorded which). The receptor source for this set is a man aged 18 to 70 in good health.

This chain joins TRBV6-5 and TRBJ1-4; TCRdb returns TRBD1, unconfirmable since there is no DNA. This CDR3 is 15 amino acids long. Germline CDR1 is MNHEY and CDR2 is SVGAGI. The CDR3 sequence is CASSYDQGVGEKLFF.

The chain's CDR3 is CASSLASGTSGAQGTQYF. The gene calls are TRBV7-2 and TRBJ2-5; the D gene TCRdb calls, TRBD2, cannot be checked with no DNA. From germline, CDR1 is SGHTA and CDR2 FQGNSA. The CDR3 is 18 residues long.

V usage is TRBV7-8 and J usage is TRBJ2-3. The CDR3 consists of 16 residues. CDR1 is SGHVS, CDR2 FQNEAQ, per germline. The chain's CDR3 is CASSLALVYSTDTQYF. The full variable domain, in which reference TRBV7-8 and TRBJ2-3 provide the parts outside the CDR3, is GAGVSQSPRYKVAKRGQDVALRCDPISGHVSLFWYQQALGQGPEFLTYFQNEAQLDKSGLPSDRFFAERPEGSVSTLKIQRTQQEDSAVYLCASSLALVYSTDTQYFGPGTRLTVL.

This rearrangement joins TRBV5-1 to TRBJ2-1; TCRdb proposes TRBD2, but this gene call is untestable without DNA. The CDR3 extends over 15 amino acids. Germline V gene lookup returns CDR1 SGHRS and CDR2 YFSETQ. CDR3 sequence: CASSKAGVTYNEQFF.

The genes are TRBV20-1 and TRBJ1-2. Germline lookup yields CDR1 DFQATT and CDR2 SNEGSKA (reference sequence). This CDR3 is built from 14 residues. The CDR3 protein is CSATAFGPNYGYTF.

The J gene is TRBJ2-1, the V gene TRBV29-1; TCRdb indicates TRBD2, and absent DNA this call remains unverified. Germline values: CDR1 SQVTM, CDR2 ANQGSEA. The CDR3 totals 15 residues. The CDR3: CSVDRAGGDYNEQFF.

This chain uses TRBV7-8 with TRBJ2-1; TCRdb gives TRBD1 as the D gene, but with no DNA this cannot be confirmed. The CDR3 runs to 17 residues. Germline values: CDR1 SGHVS, CDR2 FQNEAQ. CDR3 protein: CASSPSVGGSSYNEQFF.

The chain couples TRBV4-2 to TRBJ1-4; with no DNA, the TCRdb D assignment of TRBD1 cannot be verified. This CDR3 has 15 residues. Looked up from germline, CDR1 is LGHNA and CDR2 is YNFKEQ. CDR3 sequence reads: CASSQGGGGVEKLFF.

The chain uses TRBV6-1 and TRBJ1-4. Germline V gene sequence: CDR1 MNHNS, CDR2 SASEGT. The CDR3 has 11 residues. This CDR3 is CASRGEEKLFF.

The chain carries TRBV20-1 and TRBJ1-1. The CDR3 length is 13 residues. CDR1 is DFQATT and CDR2 is SNEGSKA in the germline V gene (reference sequence). Here the CDR3 reads CSARGVGITEAFF.

The rearrangement joins TRBV11-1 to TRBJ2-1; the TRBD1 assignment by TCRdb is unverifiable without DNA. Germline V gene sequence: CDR1 SGHAT, CDR2 FQDESV (reference sequence). There are 18 residues in the CDR3. The CDR3: CASSLPLYRGQGHNEQFF.

V and J are TRBV6-1 and TRBJ1-4; as DNA is missing, the TRBD1 call by TCRdb cannot be tested. From germline, CDR1 is MNHNS and CDR2 SASEGT. The CDR3 consists of 13 residues. CDR3 residues: CASGWAGVEKLFF.

This chain uses TRBV12-3 or TRBV12-4 with TRBJ1-5. This CDR3 spans 13 amino acids. The chain's CDR3 is CASSFGGKGPQHF.

The chain combines TRBV20-1 with TRBJ2-5; TCRdb's D gene call, TRBD2, goes unchecked for lack of DNA. The CDR3 spans 15 residues. CDR1 and CDR2 (germline): DFQATT, SNEGSKA (reference sequence). The CDR3 spells CSASSIAGGGETQYF.

The gene calls are TRBV7-2 and TRBJ2-5; TCRdb selects TRBD2, and the lack of DNA leaves this call unchecked. CDR3 length: 15 amino acids. CDR1 is SGHTA and CDR2 is FQGNSA in the germline V gene. The CDR3 sequence: CASRRTSGDLETQYF.

The V gene is TRBV5-5, the J gene TRBJ2-1; TCRdb designates TRBD1, a call that cannot be tested without DNA. CDR1 and CDR2 (germline): SGHKS, YYEKEE (reference sequence). This CDR3 has 15 residues. CDR3 sequence: CASSSVDRVYNEQFF.

The rearrangement uses TRBV10-3 and TRBJ1-1. The V gene's germline CDR1 is ENHRY and CDR2 SYGVKD. The CDR3 sequence is 13 residues long. CDR3 sequence reads: CAISVGRDTEAFF.

The chain carries TRBV18 and TRBJ2-1; TCRdb lists TRBD1, though no DNA is available to test this call. The CDR3 covers 15 residues. Germline V gene data show CDR1 as KGHSH and CDR2 as LQKENI. The CDR3 protein is CASSPGQGAVNEQFF.

J is TRBJ2-7 and V is TRBV30; without DNA, the TCRdb call of TRBD1 cannot be checked. Germline loops: CDR1 GTSNPN, CDR2 SVGIG (reference sequence). The CDR3 contains 11 residues. The CDR3 protein is CAWIRGSEQYF.

CDR3 sequence: CASSFLLGTGAYEQYF. The chain links TRBV7-8 to TRBJ2-7; TCRdb's D gene call, TRBD1, goes unchecked for lack of DNA. The CDR3 totals 16 residues. Per germline, CDR1 SGHVS and CDR2 FQNEAQ. Combining the CDR3 with reference TRBV7-8 and TRBJ2-7 gives the whole variable domain GAGVSQSPRYKVAKRGQDVALRCDPISGHVSLFWYQQALGQGPEFLTYFQNEAQLDKSGLPSDRFFAERPEGSVSTLKIQRTQQEDSAVYLCASSFLLGTGAYEQYFGPGTRLTVT.

CDR3 in amino acids: CASRIQGAQVGELFF. V usage is TRBV5-1 and J usage is TRBJ2-2; there is no DNA to check the TCRdb D call of TRBD1. The length of the CDR3 is 15 residues. Germline CDR1 and CDR2: SGHRS and YFSETQ. Based on the CDR3 plus reference TRBV5-1 and TRBJ2-2, the full variable domain is KAGVTQTPRYLIKTRGQQVTLSCSPISGHRSVSWYQQTPGQGLQFLFEYFSETQRNKGNFPGRFSGRQFSNSRSEMNVSTLELGDSALYLCASRIQGAQVGELFFGEGSRLTVL.

The chain links TRBV18 to TRBJ2-1. Germline CDR1 is KGHSH and CDR2 is LQKENI. The CDR3 is made up of 14 amino acids. This CDR3 is CASSPRRDKPEQFF.

The chain joins TRBV15 to TRBJ1-2. The CDR3 has 14 amino acids. Per germline, CDR1 LNHNV and CDR2 YYDKDF (reference sequence). The CDR3 loop reads CATSRDVNGYGYTF.

The V call is TRBV9, the J call TRBJ2-2. The germline V gene encodes CDR1 SGDLS and CDR2 YYNGEE. This CDR3 is built from 15 residues. CDR3: CASSRGSTNTGELFF.

The V call is TRBV7-2, the J call TRBJ2-3; TCRdb picks TRBD2, but there is no DNA to check that call. The CDR3 has 16 amino acids. From germline, CDR1 is SGHTA and CDR2 FQGNSA. CDR3 amino acids: CASSASSGVSSDTQYF.

The V call is TRBV12-3 or TRBV12-4, the J call TRBJ2-2; checking the TCRdb D call of TRBD2 is not possible without DNA. This CDR3 is 13 amino acids long. CDR3 residues: CASSLAPGGGVFF.

The chain combines TRBV7-9 with TRBJ2-7; the TCRdb call, TRBD2, lacks DNA for checking. CDR3 length equals 15 residues. Germline assignment: CDR1 SEHNR and CDR2 FQNEAQ (reference sequence). This chain's CDR3 is CASSFVEGQNYEQYF.

The chain employs TRBV6-1 and TRBJ2-1; TCRdb gives TRBD2 as the D gene, but with no DNA this cannot be confirmed. CDR3 length equals 15 residues. From germline, CDR1 is MNHNS and CDR2 SASEGT. CDR3 residues: CASNGLDSGNNEQFF.

The gene calls are TRBV29-1 and TRBJ1-1; with no DNA, the TCRdb D assignment of TRBD1 cannot be verified. CDR1 is SQVTM and CDR2 is ANQGSEA in the germline V gene. The CDR3 extends over 12 amino acids. This CDR3 is CSVMGQGKEAFF.

The chain employs TRBV30 and TRBJ2-5; there is no DNA to check the TCRdb D call of TRBD1. Germline V gives CDR1 GTSNPN, CDR2 SVGIG (reference sequence). CDR3 length: 11 residues. CDR3 sequence: CAGGDRDGQYF.

The J gene is TRBJ2-7, the V gene TRBV18. Germline assignment: CDR1 KGHSH and CDR2 LQKENI. The CDR3 sequence is 13 residues long. Here the CDR3 reads CASSPPLLYEQYF. Combining the CDR3 with reference TRBV18 and TRBJ2-7 gives the whole variable domain NAGVMQNPRHLVRRRGQEARLRCSPMKGHSHVYWYRQLPEEGLKFMVYLQKENIIDESGMPKERFSAEFPKEGPSILRIQQVVRGDSAAYFCASSPPLLYEQYFGPGTRLTVT.

The CDR3 protein is CASSSTTSGANVLTF. This chain connects TRBV7-9 to TRBJ2-6. Germline values: CDR1 SEHNR, CDR2 FQNEAQ (reference sequence). This CDR3 comprises 15 residues. The complete variable domain, with remaining parts taken from reference TRBV7-9 and TRBJ2-6, reads DTGVSQNPRHKITKRGQNVTFRCDPISEHNRLYWYRQTLGQGPEFLTYFQNEAQLEKSRLLSDRFSAERPKGSFSTLEIQRTEQGDSAMYLCASSSTTSGANVLTFGAGSRLTVL.